Listed below are T cell receptor beta chains from one sample, sequenced in a study of cytomegalovirus exposure and HLA in healthy donors. Profiling relied on immunoSEQ multiplex PCR, and the TCRdb table lists in-frame clones only, not all of them. The sample shows around 220,000 clones, around 83% of them seen only once. Sequencing input: PBMCs. The receptors were sampled from a girl aged 5-17 years in good health and CMV-seronegative. Both conserved end residues are part of each CDR3. The D gene is left open where the match is weak. Clone size, where shown, is once, few, many, or a class for clones that have expanded.

CDR3aa,CDR3nt,d_gene,abundance,j_gene,v_gene
CASGPSGFYNEQFF,TGCGCCAGCGGTCCCAGCGGGTTCTACAATGAGCAGTTCTTC,.,.,TRBJ2-1,TRBV5-1
CASSPPGTRSYEQYF,TGTGCCAGCAGTCCCCCCGGGACAAGATCCTACGAGCAGTACTTC,.,once,TRBJ2-7,TRBV27
CATSRDRGTRGGYTF,TGTGCCACCAGCCGGGACAGGGGGACAAGAGGAGGCTACACCTTC,TRBD1,.,TRBJ1-2,TRBV15
CASSLGQDQPQHF,TGTGCCAGCAGCTTAGGACAGGATCAGCCCCAGCATTTT,.,.,TRBJ1-5,TRBV7-7
CASSFKAEEGGYTF,TGCGCCAGCAGCTTTAAGGCCGAAGAGGGCGGCTACACCTTC,.,.,TRBJ1-2,TRBV5-1
CASSPTGLYEQYF,TGTGCCAGCAGCCCGACGGGACTCTACGAGCAGTACTTC,.,.,TRBJ2-7,TRBV5-4
CASSFFRTRDEQFF,TGTGCCAGCAGCTTCTTTAGGACTAGGGATGAGCAGTTCTTC,TRBD2,once,TRBJ2-1,TRBV27
CATTTSGREEETQYF,TGTGCCACCACAACTAGCGGGAGAGAGGAAGAGACCCAGTACTTC,TRBD2,.,TRBJ2-5,TRBV19
CASSPLRDRDSGANVLTF,TGTGCCAGCAGCCCTCTCCGGGACAGAGATTCTGGGGCCAACGTCCTGACTTTC,TRBD1,.,TRBJ2-6,TRBV7-9
CASIQGGTNEKLFF,TGTGCCAGCATCCAGGGGGGAACTAATGAAAAACTGTTTTTT,TRBD1,.,TRBJ1-4,TRBV28
CATSRVTGGGNQPQHF,TGTGCCACCAGCAGAGTTACCGGGGGAGGGAATCAGCCCCAGCATTTT,.,.,TRBJ1-5,TRBV15
CATSSQVQERGYTF,TGTGCCACCAGCAGTCAAGTACAGGAGCGTGGCTACACCTTC,.,.,TRBJ1-2,TRBV15
CSAGTKDTQYF,TGCAGTGCTGGGACTAAAGATACGCAGTATTTT,TRBD2,.,TRBJ2-3,TRBV20-1
CASSFTLREKLFF,TGTGCCAGCAGTTTTACCCTACGTGAAAAACTGTTTTTT,.,.,TRBJ1-4,TRBV27
CASSSQGGPYEQYF,TGTGCCAGCAGCTCTCAGGGGGGTCCCTACGAGCAGTACTTC,.,.,TRBJ2-7,TRBV7-2
CASSYWSGETGELFF,TGTGCCAGCAGTTACTGGTCAGGGGAGACCGGGGAGCTGTTTTTT,.,few,TRBJ2-2,TRBV6-5
CASSLTGHGYTF,TGTGCCAGCAGCTTGACAGGACATGGCTACACCTTC,.,.,TRBJ1-2,TRBV5-4
CASSGRDRTSSDSEKLFF,TGCGCCAGCAGCGGACGGGACAGGACTTCATCCGACTCAGAAAAACTGTTTTTT,TRBD1,.,TRBJ1-4,TRBV5-1
CASSQGTSGSISYEQYF,TGCGCCAGCAGCCAAGGGACTAGCGGGAGTATTTCCTACGAGCAGTACTTC,TRBD2,.,TRBJ2-7,TRBV4-1
CASSLDIPTIYF,TGTGCCAGCAGCTTGGACATCCCCACCATATATTTT,.,once,TRBJ1-3,TRBV5-4
CASSRRPTSAYEQYF,TGTGCCAGCTCACGCCGGCCGACATCAGCCTACGAGCAGTACTTC,.,.,TRBJ2-7,TRBV18
CASSSYSGGATDTQYF,TGTGCCAGCAGCTCGTATAGCGGGGGGGCGACAGATACGCAGTATTTT,TRBD2,.,TRBJ2-3,TRBV5-4